This T cell receptor (beta chain) was captured in a study of CD8 T cells in ankylosing spondylitis. TCRdb re-called the 5' RACE reads through MiXCR, storing one row per CDR3 protein. The table shows 150,000 to 200,000 distinct CDR3 sequences, with 15% to 20% occurring only once. The CDR3 spans 15 residues. Looked up from germline, CDR1 is SGHTA and CDR2 is FQGTGA. With V trimmed by 5 bases and J by 8 bases, 5 bases remained unmatched. Study-wide findings and caveats: Reportedly, significant enrichment of disease-linked clones occurred in matched ankylosing spondylitis synovial fluid.

About this clonotype itself: No antigen is known for it.

This receptor was obtained from a male donor between 5 and 35 years old with ankylosing spondylitis or in good health (not recorded which). This chain uses TRBV7-3 with TRBJ2-1, with TRBD2 identical over 14 bases. The source material was blood, either unsorted or a sorted T cell fraction (not recorded which). Here the CDR3 reads CASSPGLAGADEQFF. CDR3 nucleotides: TGTGCCAGCAGCCCGGGACTAGCGGGAGCCGATGAGCAGTTCTTC.